These T cell receptor beta chains were read from a single sample in a study of response to subunit inactivated influenza vaccine. TCRdb redid the calling of the RT-PCR reads with MiXCR, one entry per CDR3 protein. The sample lists more than 150,000 distinct CDR3 sequences; 9.5% to 12% were seen once. Material: CD8+ T cells sorted from PBMCs, obtained around 25 months after vaccination. The receptor set was obtained from a man between 50 and 69 years old who received an inactivated influenza vaccine. CDR3s include the opening cysteine and the closing phenylalanine or tryptophan. A D gene is named only where the DNA matches it firmly. Size values are once, few and many counts, or a class for expanded clones, and some rows have none.

cdr3_aa: CASTPPGTTTWSNQPQHF
cdr3_nt: TGTGCCAGCACCCCGCCCGGGACAACAACGTGGAGCAATCAGCCCCAGCATTTT
v_call: TRBV28
d_call: .
clone_size: few
j_call: TRBJ1-5

cdr3_aa: CASSERSSHNSPLHF
cdr3_nt: TGTGCCAGCAGTGAGCGAAGCTCCCATAATTCACCCCTCCACTTT
v_call: TRBV2
d_call: .
clone_size: .
j_call: TRBJ1-6

cdr3_aa: CASSPGTSGSSYEQYF
cdr3_nt: TGTGCCAGCAGTCCCGGGACTAGCGGCTCTTCCTACGAGCAGTACTTC
v_call: TRBV12-3/TRBV12-4
d_call: TRBD2
clone_size: many
j_call: TRBJ2-7

cdr3_aa: CSARPRGGIEVFF
cdr3_nt: TGCAGTGCTAGACCGAGGGGCGGGATCGAGGTATTCTTC
v_call: TRBV20-1
d_call: .
clone_size: .
j_call: TRBJ2-1

cdr3_aa: CASSTRMTAQETQYF
cdr3_nt: TGTGCCAGCAGCACCCGAATGACAGCCCAAGAGACCCAGTACTTC
v_call: TRBV3-1
d_call: .
clone_size: .
j_call: TRBJ2-5

cdr3_aa: CASSLLGVNPYQETQYF
cdr3_nt: TGTGCCAGCAGCTTGTTAGGGGTCAACCCGTACCAAGAGACCCAGTACTTC
v_call: TRBV5-6
d_call: .
clone_size: .
j_call: TRBJ2-5

cdr3_aa: CASSFGSAEQYF
cdr3_nt: TGTGCCAGCAGCTTTGGAAGCGCCGAGCAGTACTTC
v_call: TRBV7-9
d_call: .
clone_size: .
j_call: TRBJ2-7

cdr3_aa: CASSGPGGTEAFF
cdr3_nt: TGTGCCAGCAGCGGCCCGGGGGGCACTGAAGCTTTCTTT
v_call: TRBV28
d_call: .
clone_size: many
j_call: TRBJ1-1

cdr3_aa: CASSPGSTQETQYF
cdr3_nt: TGTGCCAGCTCTCCGGGTTCAACACAAGAGACCCAGTACTTC
v_call: TRBV6-1
d_call: .
clone_size: many
j_call: TRBJ2-5

cdr3_aa: CASSQTGQGAWGYTF
cdr3_nt: TGCGCCAGCAGCCAAACGGGACAGGGGGCGTGGGGCTACACCTTC
v_call: TRBV4-3
d_call: TRBD1
clone_size: few
j_call: TRBJ1-2

cdr3_aa: CASSYGMNTEAFF
cdr3_nt: TGTGCCAGCAGTTACGGCATGAACACTGAAGCTTTCTTT
v_call: TRBV6-2/TRBV6-3
d_call: .
clone_size: few
j_call: TRBJ1-1

cdr3_aa: CAISESSGQETQYF
cdr3_nt: TGTGCCATCAGTGAGTCTAGCGGGCAAGAGACCCAGTACTTC
v_call: TRBV10-3
d_call: TRBD2
clone_size: .
j_call: TRBJ2-5

cdr3_aa: CAINDGTGYGYTF
cdr3_nt: TGCGCCATCAACGACGGGACAGGCTATGGCTACACCTTC
v_call: TRBV10-2
d_call: TRBD1
clone_size: many
j_call: TRBJ1-2

cdr3_aa: CASSLVRTGGSSYEQYF
cdr3_nt: TGTGCCAGCAGCTTAGTTCGTACAGGGGGCTCTTCCTACGAGCAGTACTTC
v_call: TRBV7-8
d_call: TRBD1
clone_size: .
j_call: TRBJ2-7

cdr3_aa: CASSSGGAEQFF
cdr3_nt: TGTGCCAGCAGTTCCGGAGGGGCTGAGCAGTTCTTC
v_call: TRBV12-3/TRBV12-4
d_call: .
clone_size: few
j_call: TRBJ2-1

cdr3_aa: CASSLLRLSYEQYF
cdr3_nt: TGTGCCAGCAGTTTACTCCGGTTGTCCTACGAGCAGTACTTC
v_call: TRBV28
d_call: .
clone_size: many
j_call: TRBJ2-7

cdr3_aa: CASSLGQGARYEQYF
cdr3_nt: TGCGCCAGCAGCTTGGGGCAGGGGGCACGGTACGAGCAGTACTTC
v_call: TRBV5-1
d_call: TRBD1
clone_size: .
j_call: TRBJ2-7

cdr3_aa: CASSYREGENSPLHF
cdr3_nt: TGTGCCAGCAGTTACAGGGAAGGAGAGAATTCACCCCTCCACTTT
v_call: TRBV6-5
d_call: .
clone_size: .
j_call: TRBJ1-6

cdr3_aa: CASSQGRPPTYTGELFF
cdr3_nt: TGTGCCAGCAGCCAGGGGAGGCCACCAACGTACACCGGGGAGCTGTTTTTT
v_call: TRBV14
d_call: .
clone_size: once
j_call: TRBJ2-2

cdr3_aa: CASSQDIGMNYGYTF
cdr3_nt: TGCGCCAGCAGCCAAGATATCGGGATGAACTATGGCTACACCTTC
v_call: TRBV4-3
d_call: .
clone_size: .
j_call: TRBJ1-2

cdr3_aa: CASSQTSGSSYEQYF
cdr3_nt: TGTGCCAGCAGCCAGACTAGCGGAAGCTCCTACGAGCAGTACTTC
v_call: TRBV6-5
d_call: TRBD2
clone_size: medium-sized
j_call: TRBJ2-7

cdr3_aa: CASSEFRVYGYTF
cdr3_nt: TGTGCCAGCAGTGAATTCAGGGTCTATGGCTACACCTTC
v_call: TRBV6-1
d_call: .
clone_size: .
j_call: TRBJ1-2

cdr3_aa: CASTLLQGYLTEAFF
cdr3_nt: TGTGCCAGCACCCTACTTCAGGGATACCTCACTGAAGCTTTCTTT
v_call: TRBV6-1
d_call: .
clone_size: .
j_call: TRBJ1-1

cdr3_aa: CASSPEGGSGYTQYF
cdr3_nt: TGCGCCAGCAGCCCGGAAGGGGGATCCGGATATACGCAGTATTTT
v_call: TRBV4-1
d_call: .
clone_size: .
j_call: TRBJ2-3

cdr3_aa: CASSYSSSGANVLTF
cdr3_nt: TGTGCCAGCAGTTACTCGAGCTCTGGGGCCAACGTCCTGACTTTC
v_call: TRBV6-2/TRBV6-3
d_call: .
clone_size: .
j_call: TRBJ2-6

cdr3_aa: CSAQDYSSYEQYF
cdr3_nt: TGCAGTGCTCAAGACTATAGCTCCTACGAGCAGTACTTC
v_call: TRBV20-1
d_call: .
clone_size: .
j_call: TRBJ2-7

cdr3_aa: CASSYRDPYNEQFF
cdr3_nt: TGTGCCAGCAGTTACCGGGATCCCTACAATGAGCAGTTCTTC
v_call: TRBV6-5
d_call: .
clone_size: .
j_call: TRBJ2-1

cdr3_aa: CASSVQQMTDQETQYF
cdr3_nt: TGTGCCAGCAGTGTCCAACAGATGACTGACCAAGAGACCCAGTACTTC
v_call: TRBV12-3/TRBV12-4
d_call: .
clone_size: .
j_call: TRBJ2-5

cdr3_aa: CASSPIGGSSYEQYF
cdr3_nt: TGTGCCAGCAGCCCCATTGGCGGGAGCTCCTACGAGCAGTACTTC
v_call: TRBV5-4
d_call: TRBD2
clone_size: .
j_call: TRBJ2-7

cdr3_aa: CASSQAAPYEQYF
cdr3_nt: TGTGCCAGCAGCCAGGCGGCCCCCTACGAGCAGTACTTC
v_call: TRBV14
d_call: .
clone_size: few
j_call: TRBJ2-7

cdr3_aa: CASSKGDQPQHF
cdr3_nt: TGTGCCAGCAGTAAGGGGGATCAGCCCCAGCATTTT
v_call: TRBV6-5
d_call: .
clone_size: few
j_call: TRBJ1-5

cdr3_aa: CASSNGQGLVEQYF
cdr3_nt: TGTGCCAGCAGCAACGGACAGGGGTTGGTTGAGCAGTACTTC
v_call: TRBV4-2
d_call: TRBD1
clone_size: .
j_call: TRBJ2-7

cdr3_aa: CASSPTLKVGAATDTQYF
cdr3_nt: TGTGCCAGCAGCCCAACTTTAAAAGTTGGGGCTGCGACAGATACGCAGTATTTT
v_call: TRBV4-2
d_call: .
clone_size: many
j_call: TRBJ2-3

cdr3_aa: CASSQALAGGNEQYF
cdr3_nt: TGCGCCAGCAGCCAAGCTCTAGCGGGAGGCAACGAGCAGTACTTC
v_call: TRBV4-1
d_call: TRBD2
clone_size: .
j_call: TRBJ2-7

cdr3_aa: CASSLPDSVGLFTDTQYF
cdr3_nt: TGCGCCAGCAGCTTGCCCGATTCTGTCGGATTATTCACAGATACGCAGTATTTT
v_call: TRBV5-1
d_call: .
clone_size: few
j_call: TRBJ2-3

cdr3_aa: CASSLGLAGRSEQYF
cdr3_nt: TGTGCCAGCAGTTTAGGTCTAGCGGGACGTTCCGAGCAGTACTTC
v_call: TRBV28
d_call: TRBD2
clone_size: many
j_call: TRBJ2-7

cdr3_aa: CASSLSKLAGPNSYNEQFF
cdr3_nt: TGCGCCAGCAGCTTAAGTAAACTAGCGGGACCGAACTCCTACAATGAGCAGTTCTTC
v_call: TRBV5-1
d_call: TRBD2
clone_size: few
j_call: TRBJ2-1

cdr3_aa: CASSHSGADQPQHF
cdr3_nt: TGTGCCAGCAGTCATTCAGGGGCCGATCAGCCCCAGCATTTT
v_call: TRBV9
d_call: .
clone_size: few
j_call: TRBJ1-5

cdr3_aa: CASSLGSAEETQYF
cdr3_nt: TGTGCCAGCAGCCTTGGTAGTGCGGAGGAGACCCAGTACTTC
v_call: TRBV6-2/TRBV6-3
d_call: .
clone_size: .
j_call: TRBJ2-5